The 15 T cell receptor beta chains below were found in one sample sequenced in a study of cytomegalovirus exposure and HLA in healthy donors listed by TCRdb under 2017. Libraries were built with the immunoSEQ multiplex PCR assay. For the multiplex PCR, a mixture combining 60 forward primers for TCR Vbeta segments and 13 reverse primers for TCR Jbeta segments was used. The immuneACCESS repertoire file appears here via TCRdb, limited to in-frame rearrangements. These files lack a portion of the clones; in checked studies, under half of the deficit traces to unresolved V genes, and the cause of the others is not known. The table for this sample lists fewer than 150,000 clones; more than 75% of them were counted only once. Jointly, the top ten make up around 4.9% of the sample. The sequencing input was PBMCs. The source of these receptors is a male donor in good health and CMV-seronegative.

The V call is TRBV28, the J call TRBJ1-2; possible D gene TRBD1, 6 bases. Trimming pared 6 bases from V and 5 bases from J, leaving 25 bases between. Looked up from germline, CDR1 is MDHEN and CDR2 is SYDVKM. The CDR3 is 17 residues long. CDR3 loop: CASSSPGDRRIGYGYTF. CDR3 DNA: TGTGCCAGCAGCTCTCCGGGTGACAGGCGAATAGGTTATGGCTACACCTTC.

In DNA form, the CDR3 reads TGCAGCGTGCCCTTACATCTTTCGCACACCTTC. This encodes CSVPLHLSHTF. The rearrangement links TRBV29-1 to TRBJ1-2; D is ambiguous. CDR1 and CDR2 from the germline V gene are SQVTM and ANQGSEA. The V end was cut by 6 bases, the J end by 12 bases, with 17 bases between. The CDR3 is 11 amino acids.

This chain uses TRBV4-3 with TRBJ2-2, with 9 nucleotides matching TRBD1. The CDR3 loop spans 14 amino acids. Germline loops: CDR1 LGHNA, CDR2 YSLEER. The J segment lost 7 bases and the V segment lost 3 bases, leaving 3 bases of the junction unmatched. In DNA, the CDR3 is TGCGCCAGCAGCCATGGACAGGGGAACGGGGAGCTGTTTTTT. Translating it yields CASSHGQGNGELFF.

The rearrangement uses TRBV7-2 and TRBJ2-1; D uncertain. CDR1 SGHTA and CDR2 FQGNSA come from the germline V gene. V lost 3 bases to trimming and J lost 9 bases, with 15 bases between them. The CDR3 length is 14 residues. The CDR3 sequence: CASSLVGFTTEQFF. CDR3 nucleotide sequence: TGTGCCAGCAGCTTGGTCGGGTTTACGACTGAGCAGTTCTTC.

The rearrangement uses TRBV28 and TRBJ1-6; TRBD1 agrees at 7 bases. J was trimmed by 1 base and V by 3 bases; bases with no gene match: 9. The CDR3 has 18 residues. The germline gives CDR1 MDHEN, CDR2 SYDVKM. The CDR3 DNA is TGTGCCAGCAGTTTGGACAGGACATCGAGATCCTATAATTCACCCCTCCACTTT. Residues: CASSLDRTSRSYNSPLHF.

The V call is TRBV16, the J call TRBJ1-6; TRBD1 might be the D (5 bases). Deletions cut 2 bases from V and 8 bases from J, with 10 bases between. The CDR3 has 14 amino acids. Germline CDR1 and CDR2: KGHSY and FQNENV. The CDR3 DNA reads as TGTGCCAGCAGCCAAAGGAGCAGGGATTCACCCCTCCACTTT. It specifies CASSQRSRDSPLHF.

This chain joins TRBV11-3 and TRBJ2-3, with D unclear. From germline, CDR1 is SGHNT and CDR2 YENEEA. V was cut by 8 bases and J by 5 bases, with 8 bases left in between. This CDR3 is 11 amino acids long. The CDR3 coding sequence is TGTGCCAGCGCGGTGGTAGATACGCAGTATTTT. Residues: CASAVVDTQYF.

The chain uses TRBV7-9 and TRBJ1-2; 7 nucleotides line up with TRBD1. Germline CDR1 SEHNR, CDR2 FQNEAQ (reference sequence). This CDR3 region has 14 residues. V dropped 5 bases and J dropped 4; count of bases not matched to a gene: 7. The CDR3, as DNA: TGTGCCAGCAGCGACAGGGCCCTCGCCTATGGCTACACCTTC. Translating gives CASSDRALAYGYTF.

The chain has TRBV2 and TRBJ2-2, with TRBD1 matching over 10 bases. Germline V gives CDR1 SNHLY, CDR2 FYNNEI. With 7 bases clipped from V and 7 bases from J, the junction kept 9 bases outside the gene matches. The CDR3 totals 15 residues. The CDR3 DNA reads TGTGCCAGCAATAAAGGGGGACAGGGGTTCGGGGAGCTGTTTTTT. The encoded protein is CASNKGGQGFGELFF.

CDR3 coding DNA: TGTGCCAGCAGCTTACCCGGACAGGGGAGCTCCTACGAGCAGTACTTC. It specifies CASSLPGQGSSYEQYF. The chain combines TRBV7-8 with TRBJ2-7; 9 bases match TRBD1. Germline CDR1 and CDR2: SGHVS and FQNEAQ. Trimming cost V 2 bases and J 0 bases; bases outside gene matches: 5. The CDR3 spans 16 residues. The full variable domain, with the rest looked up from reference TRBV7-8 and TRBJ2-7, is GAGVSQSPRYKVAKRGQDVALRCDPISGHVSLFWYQQALGQGPEFLTYFQNEAQLDKSGLPSDRFFAERPEGSVSTLKIQRTQQEDSAVYLCASSLPGQGSSYEQYFGPGTRLTVT.

The V gene is TRBV7-9, the J gene TRBJ2-7, with D possibly TRBD1 on 5 matching bases. Germline loops: CDR1 SEHNR, CDR2 FQNEAQ (reference sequence). The CDR3 is made up of 15 amino acids. The V end was cut by 5 bases, the J end by 2 bases, with 16 bases between. This CDR3 is CASSTANRSPYEQYF. The CDR3 DNA reads TGTGCCAGCAGCACAGCAAACAGGTCCCCCTACGAGCAGTACTTC.

The chain carries TRBV13 and TRBJ2-1; possible D gene TRBD2, 5 bases. Germline loops: CDR1 PRHDT, CDR2 FYEKMQ (reference sequence). This CDR3 comprises 15 residues. Trimming cost V 5 bases and J 9 bases, with 20 bases left between them. CDR3 protein: CASSPFGGGRPEQFF. The CDR3 DNA sequence: TGTGCCAGCAGCCCCTTTGGTGGAGGTCGGCCTGAGCAGTTCTTC.

V is TRBV10-1 and J is TRBJ2-4; 7 nucleotides agree with TRBD1. Germline V gives CDR1 WNHNN, CDR2 SYGVQD (reference sequence). With V trimmed by 10 bases and J by 2 bases, 5 bases remained unmatched. This CDR3 is built from 13 residues. The CDR3 coding sequence is TGCGCCAAAGACAGGGATCCCAAAAACATTCAGTACTTC. Translation gives CAKDRDPKNIQYF.

J is TRBJ2-7 and V is TRBV2; 8 nucleotides line up with TRBD2. Trimming removed 2 bases from V and 9 bases from J; junction bases left unmatched: 3. Per germline, CDR1 SNHLY and CDR2 FYNNEI. The CDR3 is 12 amino acids. The CDR3: CASSERGGGQYF. The CDR3 bases are TGTGCCAGCAGTGAACGGGGGGGTGGGCAGTACTTC. The variable domain in full, completed from reference TRBV2 and TRBJ2-7, reads EPEVTQTPSHQVTQMGQEVILRCVPISNHLYFYWYRQILGQKVEFLVSFYNNEISEKSEIFDDQFSVERPDGSNFTLKIRSTKLEDSAMYFCASSERGGGQYFGPGTRLTVT.

The chain carries TRBV7-9 and TRBJ1-2; 8 nucleotides match TRBD1. This CDR3 is 14 amino acids long. The germline CDR1 and CDR2 sequences are SEHNR and FQNEAQ (reference sequence). The V and J ends lost 7 bases and 10 bases, in that order; junction bases with no gene match: 14. CDR3 nucleotide sequence: TGTGCCAGCACCCTACCCGGACAGGGAGAGGACTACACCTTC. Translating gives CASTLPGQGEDYTF. Together with reference TRBV7-9 and TRBJ1-2, the CDR3 gives the full variable domain: DTGVSQNPRHKITKRGQNVTFRCDPISEHNRLYWYRQTLGQGPEFLTYFQNEAQLEKSRLLSDRFSAERPKGSFSTLEIQRTEQGDSAMYLCASTLPGQGEDYTFGSGTRLTVV.